This record looks at one T cell receptor (beta chain) sequence and its context. As yet, its antigen is unknown. This record belongs to a study of Graves' ophthalmopathy and Graves' hyperthyroidism. Study-wide findings and caveats: The authors also found most expanded thyroid clonotypes above 0.001 frequency in blood.

Germline CDR1 SGHTA, CDR2 FQGTGA. The CDR3 runs to 16 residues. With V trimmed by 5 bases and J by 2 bases, 4 bases remained unmatched. It was from about 10 ml of fresh peripheral blood that the PBMCs came. Amplification targeted the TCR beta CDR3 regions, with RNA transcripts as the source material. After a first-round RT-PCR with HTBI primers, a second-round multiplex PCR was run. TCRdb used MiXCR to reprocess the multiplex PCR reads, holding one entry per CDR3 protein. The top ten clones hold about 40% of a sample with 650,000 to 900,000 distinct CDR3 sequences, roughly two fifths of them seen once.

Sequenced input: peripheral blood. V usage is TRBV7-3 and J usage is TRBJ1-4, with TRBD1 identical over 11 bases. This clonotype originated in an adult man with Graves' ophthalmopathy. The DNA of the CDR3 is TGTGCCAGCAGCCTCCGGACAGGGGGCACTAATGAAAAACTGTTTTTT. Amino acids: CASSLRTGGTNEKLFF.